One and the same sample provided the 7 T cell receptor beta chains below, sequenced in a study of cytomegalovirus exposure and HLA in healthy donors. 60 Vbeta and 13 Jbeta primers were used in PCR. Clones were read by immunoSEQ multiplex PCR, and TCRdb kept only the in-frame ones, dropping some. Of around 97,000 clones listed, about four fifths are singletons. Sample: PBMCs. The receptors were sampled from a man between 40 and 49 years old in good health and CMV-seropositive.

V is TRBV7-8 and J is TRBJ1-2; a possible D gene is TRBD1 (6 bases). V was trimmed by 5 bases and J by 5 bases, leaving 15 bases between them. CDR3 length: 14 amino acids. Germline values: CDR1 SGHVS, CDR2 FQNEAQ. CDR3 sequence: CASSRTRTDYGYTF. The CDR3 DNA reads as TGTGCCAGCAGCCGCACCCGGACAGATTATGGCTACACCTTC.

The chain is built from TRBV19 and TRBJ1-1, with TRBD1 as a possible D gene (6 bases). The CDR3 runs 13 residues. The V end was cut by 4 bases, the J end by 5 bases, with 11 bases between. Germline V gene sequence: CDR1 LNHDA, CDR2 SQIVND (reference sequence). CDR3 sequence (DNA): TGTGCCAGTAGTACCTCTAGGGGGACTGAAGCTTTCTTT. Translated, it gives CASSTSRGTEAFF.

The chain links TRBV18 to TRBJ1-2; the match to TRBD1 covers 10 bases. This CDR3 contains 15 residues. Looked up from germline, CDR1 is KGHSH and CDR2 is LQKENI. Trimming took 0 bases from V and 11 from J; bases not matched to a gene: 9. The CDR3 DNA follows: TGTGCCAGCTCACCACCTTCCAGACAGGGGGCCGGTTACACCTTC. Encoded protein: CASSPPSRQGAGYTF.

The chain is built from TRBV6-6 and TRBJ1-4, with 10 bases aligning to TRBD1. The CDR3 loop spans 16 amino acids. Per germline, CDR1 MNHNY and CDR2 SVGAGI (reference sequence). Trimming cost V 6 bases and J 2 bases; bases outside gene matches: 6. The chain's CDR3 is CASSRQGAVTNEKLFF. In nucleotides, the CDR3 is TGTGCCAGCAGCCGACAGGGGGCAGTCACTAATGAAAAACTGTTTTTT.

This clone was seen only once. The chain links TRBV11-2 to TRBJ2-1, with TRBD1 matching over 9 bases. The CDR3 consists of 12 residues. Per germline, CDR1 SGHAT and CDR2 FQNNGV. J gave up 15 bases and V 1 base, and 4 bases lay outside the gene matches. The CDR3 loop reads CASSLAGQGLFF. The DNA for the CDR3 is TGTGCCAGCAGCTTAGCCGGACAGGGGTTGTTCTTC.

This chain connects TRBV5-1 to TRBJ1-5, with D possibly TRBD1 on 5 matching bases. Germline assignment: CDR1 SGHRS and CDR2 YFSETQ. The CDR3 consists of 15 residues. V was pared by 0 bases and J by 3 bases, with 10 bases between. The CDR3 spells CASSLEGFVNQPQHF. In DNA form, the CDR3 reads TGCGCCAGCAGCTTGGAGGGGTTCGTCAATCAGCCCCAGCATTTT.

The gene calls are TRBV7-9 and TRBJ1-4; 11 nucleotides line up with TRBD1. This CDR3 contains 18 residues. The V gene's germline CDR1 is SEHNR and CDR2 FQNEAQ (reference sequence). Trimming at V came to 3 bases and at J to 3 bases, leaving 9 bases not matched to a gene. This chain's CDR3 is CASSFYWTGGAPNEKLFF. The CDR3 DNA reads as TGTGCCAGCAGCTTCTACTGGACAGGGGGCGCACCTAATGAAAAACTGTTTTTT.